The rows below give T cell receptor beta chains drawn from one sample of a study of blood T cell repertoires in COVID-19. TCRdb keeps only in-frame clones here, not all; method: immunoSEQ multiplex PCR. The table records tens of thousands of clones, roughly 80% of them present only once. The specimen sequenced was peripheral blood. These receptors were taken from a man in his sixties with acute or convalescent COVID-19. Each CDR3 is given with its conserved first and last residue. A D gene is named only where the DNA matches it firmly. Clone size appears in some rows only: once, few, many, or a class for an expanded clone.

>-|14|-|TRBV4-1|TRBJ2-7
CASSQGTVTYEQYF
TGCGCCAGCAGCCAAGGTACAGTCACCTACGAGCAGTACTTC
>-|14|-|TRBV9|TRBJ1-5
CASSREGGNQPQHF
TGTGCCAGCAGCCGCGAGGGTGGCAATCAGCCCCAGCATTTT
>-|13|-|TRBV11-2|TRBJ2-7
CASSQGGGHEQYF
TGTGCCAGCAGCCAGGGGGGCGGGCACGAGCAGTACTTC
>TRBD2|14|-|TRBV7-2|TRBJ2-7
CASSPAGGLYEQYF
TGTGCCAGCAGCCCAGCGGGGGGGCTCTACGAGCAGTACTTC
>-|14|-|TRBV9|TRBJ2-5
CASSVEARGETQYF
TGTGCCAGCAGCGTAGAGGCTAGGGGAGAGACCCAGTACTTC
>TRBD1|15|-|TRBV6-5|TRBJ2-7
CASSISGQGHYEQYF
TGTGCCAGCAGCATTTCGGGACAGGGGCACTACGAGCAGTACTTC
>-|14|-|TRBV19|TRBJ2-1
CASSTSTVHNEQFF
TGTGCCAGTAGTACCTCGACTGTGCACAATGAGCAGTTCTTC
>TRBD1|15|-|TRBV19|TRBJ1-5
CASRPGIQGNQPQHF
TGTGCCAGTAGGCCCGGCATACAGGGGAACCAGCCCCAGCATTTT
>TRBD1|19|-|TRBV19|TRBJ1-5
CASRTTISKGAWSNQPQHF
TGTGCCAGTAGAACCACGATATCTAAGGGGGCTTGGAGCAATCAGCCCCAGCATTTT
>TRBD2|15|-|TRBV4-1|TRBJ2-5
CASSRLAGTQETQYF
TGCGCCAGCAGCAGACTAGCGGGGACCCAAGAGACCCAGTACTTC
>TRBD1|13|-|TRBV5-1|TRBJ1-2
CASSSSGTGGYTF
TGCGCCAGCAGCTCGTCCGGGACAGGGGGTTACACCTTC
>-|13|-|TRBV12-3/TRBV12-4|TRBJ2-7
CASSLSRGNEQYF
TGTGCCAGCAGTTTATCGAGAGGTAACGAGCAGTACTTC
>-|14|-|TRBV27|TRBJ2-7
CASSYHSEAYEQYF
TGTGCCAGCAGTTATCACTCCGAGGCCTACGAGCAGTACTTC
>-|15|once|TRBV18|TRBJ1-1
CASSLSPGENTEAFF
TGTGCCAGCTCGCTTTCTCCGGGAGAGAACACTGAAGCTTTCTTT
>-|14|-|TRBV28|TRBJ1-2
CASSLLAGTAGYTF
TGTGCCAGCAGTTTACTTGCGGGGACGGCCGGCTACACCTTC
>-|17|once|TRBV11-2|TRBJ1-4
CASSPDNSPVSNEKLFF
TGTGCCAGCAGCCCAGACAATTCCCCCGTCTCTAATGAAAAACTGTTTTTT
>-|13|many|TRBV5-1|TRBJ1-5
CASSITGNQPQHF
TGCGCCAGCAGCATAACAGGGAATCAGCCCCAGCATTTT
>-|15|-|TRBV10-3|TRBJ1-6
CAISESPGLNSPLHF
TGTGCCATCAGTGAGTCTCCAGGCTTGAATTCACCCCTCCACTTT
>-|15|-|TRBV9|TRBJ1-5
CASSASGTLNQPQHF
TGTGCCAGCAGCGCCTCCGGGACATTAAACCAGCCCCAGCATTTT
>TRBD1|14|-|TRBV24-1|TRBJ2-7
CATSEGDRGREQYF
TGTGCCACCAGTGAGGGGGACAGGGGGCGCGAGCAGTACTTC
>-|13|-|TRBV12-3/TRBV12-4|TRBJ1-2
CASSFGLGYGYTF
TGTGCCAGCAGTTTCGGGTTGGGCTATGGCTACACCTTC
>TRBD1|15|few|TRBV28|TRBJ1-2
CASSPQTGGFSGYTF
TGTGCCAGCAGTCCCCAGACAGGGGGCTTTAGTGGCTACACCTTC
>-|15|-|TRBV5-1|TRBJ2-3
CASSLNLASTDTQYF
TGCGCCAGCAGCTTGAATCTGGCTAGCACAGATACGCAGTATTTT
>TRBD1|15|-|TRBV5-1|TRBJ2-7
CASSFRQGRGYEQYF
TGCGCCAGCAGCTTTCGACAGGGGAGAGGGTACGAGCAGTACTTC
>-|13|-|TRBV19|TRBJ1-3
CASSPKSGNTIYF
TGTGCCAGTAGTCCTAAGTCCGGGAACACCATATATTTT
>TRBD1|15|-|TRBV7-9|TRBJ1-4
CASSDRDSHNEKLFF
TGTGCCAGCAGCGACCGGGACAGCCATAATGAAAAACTGTTTTTT
>-|16|-|TRBV6-5|TRBJ2-1
CASSSISGEYEDEQFF
TGTGCCAGCAGTTCCATCTCAGGGGAGTATGAGGATGAGCAGTTCTTC
>-|15|-|TRBV10-3|TRBJ1-3
CATRDFLSSGNTIYF
TGTGCCACCCGGGACTTCTTAAGCTCTGGAAACACCATATATTTT
>-|13|once|TRBV19|TRBJ1-5
CASSMTDRQPQHF
TGTGCCAGTAGTATGACAGACAGGCAGCCCCAGCATTTT
>-|14|-|TRBV19|TRBJ2-7
CASSRDKGTYEQYF
TGTGCCAGTAGCCGGGACAAGGGAACCTACGAGCAGTACTTC
>TRBD2|15|-|TRBV9|TRBJ2-5
CASSASGGVQETQYF
TGTGCCAGCAGCGCTAGCGGGGGGGTTCAAGAGACCCAGTACTTC
>-|12|few|TRBV5-4|TRBJ2-7
CASSFQGNEQYF
TGTGCCAGCAGCTTCCAGGGTAACGAGCAGTACTTC
>-|14|-|TRBV5-1|TRBJ2-3
CASSLQGPDNTQYF
TGCGCCAGCAGCTTACAGGGACCGGACAATACGCAGTATTTT
>TRBD1|14|-|TRBV9|TRBJ2-1
CASSARTGDNEQFF
TGTGCCAGCAGCGCGAGGACAGGGGACAATGAGCAGTTCTTC
>-|15|-|TRBV5-4|TRBJ2-1
CASSLGSQGINEQFF
TGTGCCAGCAGCCTGGGGAGCCAGGGTATAAATGAGCAGTTCTTC
>-|15|-|TRBV29-1|TRBJ2-3
CSANIGSGRPDTQYF
TGCAGCGCGAATATCGGGAGTGGCCGACCAGATACGCAGTATTTT
>TRBD1|11|-|TRBV10-1|TRBJ2-1
CASSEGDRQFF
TGCGCCAGCAGTGAAGGGGACAGGCAGTTCTTC
>TRBD1|15|-|TRBV6-5|TRBJ2-7
CASSYLGQGVYEQYF
TGTGCCAGCAGTTACCTGGGACAGGGGGTCTACGAGCAGTACTTC
>-|16|-|TRBV5-4|TRBJ2-5
CASSLLGTNYQETQYF
TGTGCCAGCAGCTTGCTAGGGACAAACTACCAAGAGACCCAGTACTTC
>TRBD1|14|-|TRBV18|TRBJ2-7
CASSPGQGRREQYF
TGTGCCAGCTCACCCGGACAGGGGAGGAGGGAGCAGTACTTC
>-|15|-|TRBV18|TRBJ1-4
CASSPPTGVSEKLFF
TGTGCCAGCTCACCACCAACAGGCGTCTCTGAAAAACTGTTTTTT
>-|16|-|TRBV3-1/TRBV3-2|TRBJ1-1
CASSPATGHVNTEAFF
TGTGCCAGCAGCCCAGCTACCGGACACGTCAACACTGAAGCTTTCTTT
>-|12|-|TRBV2|TRBJ1-1
CASSVGVTGAFF
TGTGCCAGCAGTGTAGGCGTGACTGGAGCTTTCTTT
>TRBD1|15|-|TRBV2|TRBJ1-2
CASSPTLQGARGYTF
TGTGCCAGCAGTCCGACTTTACAGGGGGCTCGTGGCTACACCTTC
>-|15|once|TRBV19|TRBJ1-2
CASKTPDSLIYGYTF
TGTGCCAGTAAGACCCCGGACTCCTTGATCTATGGCTACACCTTC
>TRBD2|14|-|TRBV7-3|TRBJ2-5
CASSPSSGGETQYF
TGTGCCAGCAGCCCCTCTAGCGGGGGAGAGACCCAGTACTTC
>TRBD1|16|-|TRBV11-2|TRBJ1-1
CASSLLQGQGVYSAFF
TGTGCCAGCAGCTTGCTTCAAGGACAGGGGGTTTATAGCGCTTTCTTT
>-|16|-|TRBV9|TRBJ2-3
CASSPQLGARTDTQYF
TGTGCCAGCAGCCCCCAGTTGGGGGCCCGCACAGATACGCAGTATTTT
>TRBD1|16|-|TRBV2|TRBJ2-7
CASSEVWTGGSVEQYF
TGTGCCAGCAGTGAAGTCTGGACAGGGGGAAGTGTCGAGCAGTACTTC
>TRBD2|18|-|TRBV18|TRBJ2-4
CASSPLAGGRSDQNIQYF
TGTGCCAGCTCACCACTAGCGGGGGGGCGATCGGACCAAAACATTCAGTACTTC
>-|13|-|TRBV30|TRBJ2-5
CAWRWKGAETQYF
TGTGCCTGGAGGTGGAAGGGAGCGGAGACCCAGTACTTC
>TRBD1|17|-|TRBV19|TRBJ1-2
CASIRGTGRTPDYGYTF
TGTGCCAGTATAAGGGGGACAGGAAGGACCCCCGACTATGGCTACACCTTC
>-|16|-|TRBV19|TRBJ2-5
CASSIMPGGPGETQYF
TGTGCCAGTAGTATAATGCCCGGGGGGCCGGGGGAGACCCAGTACTTC
>TRBD2|15|-|TRBV19|TRBJ2-2
CASSRGLAVTGELFF
TGTGCCAGTAGTAGGGGACTAGCGGTCACCGGGGAGCTGTTTTTT
>-|13|-|TRBV4-1|TRBJ2-1
CASSQESEWEQFF
TGCGCCAGCAGCCAAGAATCCGAGTGGGAGCAGTTCTTC
>-|15|-|TRBV7-2|TRBJ1-5
CASSPPGGSNQPQHF
TGTGCCAGCAGCCCCCCAGGAGGGAGCAATCAGCCCCAGCATTTT
>TRBD2|15|-|TRBV6-5|TRBJ2-2
CASSPTSGVTGELFF
TGTGCCAGCAGTCCGACTAGCGGGGTCACCGGGGAGCTGTTTTTT
>TRBD2|16|-|TRBV14|TRBJ2-3
CASSHLGLEDTDTQYF
TGTGCCAGCAGCCATCTTGGACTAGAAGACACAGATACGCAGTATTTT
>-|14|once|TRBV6-5|TRBJ2-4
CASNRGQGGDIQYF
TGTGCCAGCAACAGAGGACAGGGAGGGGACATTCAGTACTTC
>TRBD2|17|-|TRBV10-3|TRBJ2-1
CAISDPSGTSGGNEQFF
TGTGCCATCAGTGATCCCTCGGGGACTAGCGGTGGCAATGAGCAGTTCTTC